The rows below give T cell receptor beta chains drawn from one sample of a study of T cells in Graves' hyperthyroidism and ophthalmopathy. One entry per CDR3 protein results from TCRdb running MiXCR on the multiplex PCR reads. The sample consists of around 660,000 distinct CDR3 sequences, just under 45% of them appearing once. Sequencing input: peripheral blood or thyroid tissue (not recorded which). These receptors were obtained from an adult man with Graves' disease, either hyperthyroidism or ophthalmopathy (not recorded which). The CDR3 runs from the conserved cysteine through the conserved F or W. D genes are given only for firm matches. Not every row has a clone size; where given, it reads once, few, many or a size class.

d_gene,j_gene,abundance,v_gene,CDR3aa,CDR3nt
NA,TRBJ1-5,NA,TRBV9,CASNLRRGVANQPQHF,TGTGCCAGCAACCTTAGGAGGGGGGTAGCAAATCAGCCCCAGCATTTT
NA,TRBJ2-7,NA,TRBV7-3,CAWTNRAYEQYF,TGTGCCTGGACGAACAGGGCCTACGAGCAGTACTTC
TRBD1,TRBJ1-2,few,TRBV29-1,CSVSDRDRGFSRPGYTF,TGCAGCGTTTCGGACCGGGACAGGGGTTTCAGTCGTCCTGGCTACACCTTC
NA,TRBJ2-7,NA,TRBV10-3,CAISESGRGYEQYF,TGTGCCATCAGTGAGTCGGGCAGGGGTTACGAGCAGTACTTC
TRBD2,TRBJ2-5,many,TRBV7-2,CASSPSGRAQETQYF,TGTGCCAGCAGCCCCAGCGGGAGGGCCCAAGAGACCCAGTACTTC
NA,TRBJ1-1,many,TRBV29-1,CSVESNTEAFF,TGCAGCGTTGAGTCGAACACTGAAGCTTTCTTT
TRBD1,TRBJ2-7,many,TRBV7-9,CASSLAMGQGTYEQYF,TGTGCCAGCAGCTTAGCCATGGGACAGGGGACCTACGAGCAGTACTTC
TRBD1,TRBJ1-2,few,TRBV12-3/TRBV12-4,CASSFPDRAGYGYTF,TGTGCCAGCAGTTTCCCGGACAGGGCGGGCTATGGCTACACCTTC
NA,TRBJ1-5,NA,TRBV7-9,CASSLLGQGTQPQHF,TGTGCCAGCAGCTTGTTAGGGCAGGGGACTCAGCCCCAGCATTTT
NA,TRBJ2-7,few,TRBV20-1,CSAAGIGPHYEQYF,TGCAGTGCAGCAGGGATAGGGCCCCACTACGAGCAGTACTTC
NA,TRBJ2-7,NA,TRBV2,CASSSRDLFTGEGTYEQYF,TGTGCCAGCAGCTCACGCGACCTATTCACAGGGGAGGGGACCTACGAGCAGTACTTC
TRBD1,TRBJ2-5,NA,TRBV7-9,CASSAGTGGALRQYF,TGTGCCAGCAGCGCAGGGACAGGGGGCGCATTAAGGCAGTACTTC
TRBD2,TRBJ2-3,NA,TRBV10-3,CATERERTDTQYF,TGTGCCACCGAGCGGGAGAGAACAGATACGCAGTATTTT
NA,TRBJ2-5,many,TRBV10-3,CAIGPGETQYF,TGTGCCATCGGACCGGGAGAGACCCAGTACTTC
TRBD1,TRBJ1-4,few,TRBV7-9,CASSLPRGPTNEKLFF,TGTGCCAGCAGCTTACCGAGGGGGCCCACTAATGAAAAACTGTTTTTT
NA,TRBJ1-1,once,TRBV6-5,CASSLDQWDYTEAFF,TGTGCCAGCAGCTTAGACCAGTGGGATTACACTGAAGCTTTCTTT
NA,TRBJ1-1,many,TRBV29-1,CSVEGSLNTEAFF,TGCAGCGTTGAGGGCAGTTTGAACACTGAAGCTTTCTTT
TRBD1,TRBJ1-2,NA,TRBV9,CASSARWDRDVYGYTF,TGTGCCAGCAGCGCGAGATGGGACAGGGACGTTTATGGCTACACCTTC
NA,TRBJ1-4,few,TRBV7-9,CASSFWRGTATNEKLFF,TGTGCCAGCAGCTTTTGGAGGGGGACGGCAACTAATGAAAAACTGTTTTTT
NA,TRBJ1-1,many,TRBV7-2,CASSFEGYTEAFF,TGTGCCAGCAGCTTTGAAGGCTACACTGAAGCTTTCTTT
NA,TRBJ1-2,NA,TRBV20-1,CSARDPRGPYTF,TGCAGTGCTAGAGATCCGCGCGGGCCCTACACCTTC
TRBD1,TRBJ1-5,few,TRBV19,CASSITGDPNQPQHF,TGTGCCAGTAGTATTACAGGGGACCCCAATCAGCCCCAGCATTTT
NA,TRBJ1-1,NA,TRBV7-6,CAIRTTGGNTEAFF,TGTGCCATCAGGACGACAGGAGGGAACACTGAAGCTTTCTTT
TRBD1,TRBJ2-7,many,TRBV10-3,CAISDPGQVHEQYF,TGTGCCATCAGTGACCCGGGACAGGTCCACGAGCAGTACTTC
NA,TRBJ2-7,NA,TRBV7-8,CASSLGTQGFPYEQYF,TGTGCCAGCAGCTTGGGCACACAGGGATTCCCCTACGAGCAGTACTTC
NA,TRBJ1-5,NA,TRBV7-8,CASSLAGGAGSQPQHF,TGTGCCAGCAGCTTAGCGGGGGGGGCAGGGAGTCAGCCCCAGCATTTT
NA,TRBJ1-2,many,TRBV10-3,CAISEFGGSNYGYTF,TGTGCCATCAGTGAGTTTGGGGGTTCAAACTATGGCTACACCTTC
TRBD1,TRBJ1-4,many,TRBV29-1,CSVDSDRVNEKLFF,TGCAGCGTTGATTCGGACAGGGTTAATGAAAAACTGTTTTTT
NA,TRBJ1-2,many,TRBV24-1,CATSDRVRGYTF,TGTGCCACCAGTGATAGGGTGCGTGGCTACACCTTC
TRBD1,TRBJ1-2,few,TRBV7-8,CASSSAGGDYGYTF,TGTGCCAGCAGCTCAGCAGGGGGCGACTATGGCTACACCTTC
NA,TRBJ1-2,many,TRBV7-9,CASSLAGGESYTF,TGTGCCAGCAGCTTGGCGGGGGGCGAAAGCTACACCTTC
NA,TRBJ2-1,NA,TRBV20-1,CSARGGGEQFF,TGCAGTGCTAGAGGAGGGGGTGAGCAGTTCTTC
NA,TRBJ2-7,many,TRBV5-1,CASSLTGVGYEQYF,TGCGCCAGCAGCCTGACCGGGGTCGGTTACGAGCAGTACTTC
TRBD1,TRBJ1-6,NA,TRBV7-3,CASSSVVGQGKGPLHF,TGTGCCAGCAGCTCGGTAGTTGGACAGGGAAAAGGACCCCTCCACTTT
TRBD1,TRBJ2-5,few,TRBV20-1,CSARDERTGPPETQYF,TGCAGTGCTAGAGATGAGAGGACAGGGCCGCCGGAGACCCAGTACTTC
NA,TRBJ1-4,once,TRBV6-1,CASKEGGDEKLFF,TGTGCCAGCAAGGAGGGTGGGGATGAAAAACTGTTTTTT
TRBD2,TRBJ2-7,NA,TRBV13,CASSLGPAGGLYEQYF,TGTGCCAGCAGCTTAGGGCCAGCGGGGGGGCTATACGAGCAGTACTTC
NA,TRBJ2-7,NA,TRBV7-9,CASSFSGGYEQYF,TGTGCCAGCAGCTTCTCCGGGGGATACGAGCAGTACTTC
NA,TRBJ2-7,many,TRBV7-9,CASSFRAGEDEQYF,TGTGCCAGCAGCTTTCGGGCAGGGGAGGACGAGCAGTACTTC
NA,TRBJ1-1,once,TRBV5-1,CASRQEMNTEAFF,TGCGCCAGCAGACAGGAAATGAACACTGAAGCTTTCTTT
NA,TRBJ1-5,many,TRBV9,CASSVGPNQPQHF,TGTGCCAGCAGCGTAGGTCCAAATCAGCCCCAGCATTTT
NA,TRBJ2-7,many,TRBV9,CASSVASSYEQYF,TGTGCCAGCAGCGTAGCCAGCTCCTACGAGCAGTACTTC
NA,TRBJ1-5,many,TRBV19,CASSGTVNSNQPQHF,TGTGCCAGTAGTGGAACAGTGAATAGCAATCAGCCCCAGCATTTT
NA,TRBJ1-1,once,TRBV11-2,CASSLDTGREAFF,TGTGCCAGCAGCTTGGATACAGGGCGTGAAGCTTTCTTT
NA,TRBJ1-5,once,TRBV19,CASREYQGFSQPQHF,TGTGCCAGTAGGGAATATCAGGGTTTTTCTCAGCCCCAGCATTTT
TRBD1,TRBJ1-4,NA,TRBV7-9,CASSFEGGGREKLFF,TGTGCCAGCAGCTTTGAGGGAGGGGGCCGTGAAAAACTGTTTTTT
TRBD1,TRBJ2-5,NA,TRBV29-1,CSVGQGAKTQYF,TGCAGCGTTGGACAGGGGGCGAAGACCCAGTACTTC
NA,TRBJ2-7,few,TRBV20-1,CSYHRTSSYEQYF,TGCAGTTACCACCGAACAAGTTCCTACGAGCAGTACTTC
NA,TRBJ1-2,NA,TRBV7-3,CASRNDLGAYGYTF,TGTGCCAGCAGAAATGACCTGGGGGCGTATGGCTACACCTTC
NA,TRBJ1-1,NA,TRBV7-3,CASSPSRDTEAFF,TGTGCCAGCAGTCCCTCCCGGGACACTGAAGCTTTCTTT
NA,TRBJ1-2,few,TRBV15,CATSREKLEGVSGYTF,TGTGCCACCAGCAGAGAGAAGTTGGAAGGAGTTAGCGGCTACACCTTC
TRBD1,TRBJ1-6,NA,TRBV7-9,CASSWRQGASYNSPLHF,TGTGCCAGCAGCTGGAGACAGGGGGCATCCTATAATTCACCCCTCCACTTT
TRBD2,TRBJ2-2,NA,TRBV7-9,CASSLELAGRGGTGELFF,TGTGCCAGCAGCTTGGAACTAGCGGGGAGGGGCGGGACCGGGGAGCTGTTTTTT
NA,TRBJ1-4,NA,TRBV7-8,CASSHRTATNEKLFF,TGTGCCAGCAGCCACCGGACAGCAACTAATGAAAAACTGTTTTTT
NA,TRBJ1-2,many,TRBV7-9,CASRLNNYGYTF,TGTGCCAGCAGGTTAAATAACTATGGCTACACCTTC